A single sample is the source of the 20 T cell receptor beta chains below, sequenced in a study of CD8+ T cells in alopecia areata. Isolated RNA was reverse transcribed into cDNA used as the sequencing template. The assay was immunoSEQ multiplex PCR, and TCRdb's table has in-frame clones only and misses some. The sample yields around 150,000 clones, 55% seen once. The sequenced sample consisted of CD4+ T cells sorted from blood. These receptors came from a human donor in good health.

The chain uses TRBV6-5 and TRBJ1-2; maybe TRBD1 (6 bases). Trimming stripped 4 bases from V and 6 bases from J, with 18 bases between. The CDR3 has 15 amino acids. CDR1 and CDR2 from the germline V gene are MNHEY and SVGAGI. CDR3 residues: CASSLQTGLYNGYTF. Here the CDR3 DNA reads TGTGCCAGCAGTTTACAGACAGGTCTCTATAATGGCTACACCTTC.

The sample holds a few counts of this clone. The chain is built from TRBV2 and TRBJ2-5, with TRBD2 identical over 10 bases. The CDR3 is 16 residues long. Germline V lookup: CDR1 SNHLY, CDR2 FYNNEI. V dropped 7 bases and J dropped 5; count of bases not matched to a gene: 13. The CDR3 loop is CASTSHRSGRDETQYF. CDR3 nucleotides: TGTGCCAGCACCTCACACCGCAGCGGGAGGGATGAGACCCAGTACTTC.

In this sample, this clone turned up a few times. This chain connects TRBV7-9 to TRBJ2-7, with D perhaps matching TRBD1 (6 bases). Trimming took off 1 base at V and 2 bases at J, with 15 bases between the two ends. Germline V gene sequence: CDR1 SEHNR, CDR2 FQNEAQ (reference sequence). The CDR3 is 16 amino acids. CDR3 sequence (DNA): TGTGCCAGCAGCTTAGGACGGGGACAAGGGACCTACGAGCAGTACTTC. It specifies CASSLGRGQGTYEQYF.

This clone has more than one count but fewer than ten. The chain carries TRBV5-1 and TRBJ1-1, with D uncertain. The germline gives CDR1 SGHRS, CDR2 YFSETQ. Trimming removed 0 bases from V and 5 bases from J, with 11 bases in between. The length of the CDR3 is 14 residues. The CDR3 region is CASSLDALGTEAFF. The CDR3, as DNA: TGCGCCAGCAGCTTGGACGCTTTAGGGACTGAAGCTTTCTTT.

This clone was counted a single time. This rearrangement joins TRBV29-1 to TRBJ2-1; 15 bases map to TRBD2. The CDR3 sequence is 16 residues long. Germline CDR1 and CDR2: SQVTM and ANQGSEA. Germline trimming cut 4 bases from V and 7 bases from J; bases unmatched to any gene: 8. As DNA, the CDR3 is TGCAGCGTTGGGCGGACTAGCGGGAGGGCCGGGAATGAGCAGTTCTTC. Translation: CSVGRTSGRAGNEQFF.

The chain recombines TRBV7-9 with TRBJ2-3, with D hard to call. Germline assignment: CDR1 SEHNR and CDR2 FQNEAQ (reference sequence). The CDR3 sequence is 15 residues long. The V and J ends lost 3 bases and 2 bases respectively, with 12 bases between them. The CDR3 region is CASSLMKSSTDTQYF. The CDR3 DNA sequence: TGTGCCAGCAGCTTGATGAAGAGTTCCACAGATACGCAGTATTTT.

The chain has TRBV5-6 and TRBJ2-7, with D perhaps being TRBD1 or TRBD2 (5 bases each). Germline CDR1 SGHDT, CDR2 YYEEEE. Trimming took off 4 bases at V and 6 bases at J, with 11 bases between the two ends. The CDR3 runs 12 residues. The CDR3 DNA reads TGTGCCAGCAGCCCGGGGCCAACCGAGCAGTACTTC. It specifies CASSPGPTEQYF.

This clone was seen a handful of times. The V call is TRBV2, the J call TRBJ1-1; perhaps TRBD1 as D (6 bases). Trimming pared 7 bases from V and 5 bases from J, leaving 17 bases between. This CDR3 has 14 amino acids. Germline V lookup: CDR1 SNHLY, CDR2 FYNNEI. The CDR3 nucleotides are TGTGCCAGCACAAGTCGGGGAAGGGGGACTGAAGCTTTCTTT. Its translation is CASTSRGRGTEAFF.

The V and J genes are TRBV30 and TRBJ2-6; D is uncertain. Trimming pared 7 bases from V and 0 bases from J, leaving 7 bases between. Per the germline V gene, CDR1 is GTSNPN and CDR2 is SVGIG (reference sequence). The CDR3 totals 13 residues. The CDR3, as DNA: TGTGCCTACCCGGCCTCTGGGGCCAACGTCCTGACTTTC. Its protein product is CAYPASGANVLTF.

The table lists this clone with a few counts. This chain joins TRBV6-6 and TRBJ1-5; no definite D call. CDR1 MNHNY and CDR2 SVGAGI come from the germline V gene (reference sequence). CDR3 size: 15 residues. Trimming stripped 2 bases from V and 3 bases from J, with 11 bases between. The DNA of the CDR3 is TGTGCCAGCAGTTACCTGGGGAAGGCCAATCAGCCCCAGCATTTT. This encodes CASSYLGKANQPQHF.

The chain links TRBV27 to TRBJ2-3; 7 nucleotides match TRBD1. This CDR3 is built from 13 residues. Unmatched junction bases numbered 10, after V lost 6 bases and J lost 10 bases. Germline V gene data show CDR1 as MNHEY and CDR2 as SMNVEV (reference sequence). The CDR3 nucleotides are TGTGCCAGCAGCAATGAACGACAGGGCCCGCAGTATTTT. Its protein product is CASSNERQGPQYF.

A few counts support this clone. This chain links TRBV6-5 with TRBJ2-7; D unresolved. Germline CDR1 is MNHEY and CDR2 is SVGAGI. V lost 6 bases and J lost 4, with 10 bases in between. The CDR3 is 12 amino acids. The CDR3 sequence: CASSTSRYEQYF. CDR3 DNA: TGTGCCAGCAGCACCTCACGGTACGAGCAGTACTTC.

Remarks on this clone: Sequence at one end of the junction differs from germline and may be a read error. The genes are TRBV7-2 and TRBJ2-1, with no clear D. CDR3 size: 10 residues. Germline V gene sequence: CDR1 SGHTA, CDR2 FQGNSA. CDR3 sequence (DNA): TGTGCCAGCAGCTTAGGGCCGCTAGTCTTC. Protein product: CASSLGPLVF.

V gene TRBV28 combines with J gene TRBJ1-2; the D gene is possibly TRBD1 (5 bases). Germline V CDR1 and CDR2: MDHEN, SYDVKM. V lost 4 bases and J 4 bases, leaving 13 bases between the germline ends. There are 14 residues in the CDR3. CDR3 in amino acids: CASSWGLLTYGYTF. The CDR3 nucleotides are TGTGCCAGCAGTTGGGGACTATTGACCTATGGCTACACCTTC.

CDR3 region: CASEGSGTHNEQFF. For the CDR3, the DNA is TGTGCCAGCGAAGGTAGCGGGACCCACAATGAGCAGTTCTTC. The chain combines TRBV6-5 with TRBJ2-1; 8 bases match TRBD2. Trimming cost V 8 bases and J 5 bases; bases outside gene matches: 8. The CDR3 sequence is 14 residues long. Germline CDR1 MNHEY, CDR2 SVGAGI.

This clone has just a few counts. The rearrangement links TRBV11-2 to TRBJ2-2, with D tentatively TRBD2 (6 bases). V was clipped by 5 bases and J by 3 bases, with 16 bases between them. The V gene's germline CDR1 is SGHAT and CDR2 FQNNGV. This CDR3 has 16 residues. The CDR3 sequence: CASSLILASYTGELFF. As DNA, the CDR3 is TGTGCCAGCAGCCTAATCCTAGCGAGCTACACCGGGGAGCTGTTTTTT.

This chain uses TRBV2 with TRBJ1-5; the match to TRBD1 covers 9 bases. Trimming removed 8 bases from V and 5 bases from J; junction bases left unmatched: 4. This CDR3 spans 13 amino acids. Germline V gene sequence: CDR1 SNHLY, CDR2 FYNNEI. The CDR3 DNA is TGTGCCAGCCGGGGACAGGGTGATCAGCCCCAGCATTTT. It translates to CASRGQGDQPQHF.

There are a few counts of this clone. This chain links TRBV20-1 with TRBJ1-2, with D unresolved. This CDR3 has 11 residues. Per the germline V gene, CDR1 is DFQATT and CDR2 is SNEGSKA (reference sequence). V dropped 3 bases and J dropped 1 base, with 3 bases sitting between them. The CDR3: CSASRNYGYTF. CDR3 coding DNA: TGCAGTGCTAGCCGTAACTATGGCTACACCTTC.

This sequence joins TRBV4-2 and TRBJ2-3; possibly TRBD2 for D (6 bases). CDR3 length: 19 residues. Trimming removed 0 bases at V and 2 bases at J, with 21 bases between. The germline V gene encodes CDR1 LGHNA and CDR2 YNFKEQ. CDR3 amino acids: CASSQDRFLARDTTDTQYF. Written as DNA, the CDR3 is TGTGCCAGCAGCCAAGACCGCTTCCTAGCGCGGGATACCACAGATACGCAGTATTTT.

This chain links TRBV29-1 with TRBJ2-3, with D possibly matching TRBD2 (5 bases). Trimming left V 4 bases short and J 3 bases short, with 8 bases between. The germline gives CDR1 SQVTM, CDR2 ANQGSEA. The CDR3 spans 12 residues. CDR3 DNA sequence: TGCAGCGTTGGAGGGAGAACAGATACGCAGTATTTT. Protein sequence: CSVGGRTDTQYF.